This T cell receptor beta chain was documented in a study of neurological immune-mediated disorders. This clonotype was seen repeatedly, ten times or more. Using its own MiXCR run on the 5' RACE reads, TCRdb lists one record per CDR3 protein. Here the sample spans over 65,000 distinct CDR3 sequences, 2.6% being singletons. The CDR3 spans 13 residues. Germline CDR1 LGHNA, CDR2 YSLEER. V lost 1 base and J lost 8, with 9 bases in between. This chain uses TRBV4-3 with TRBJ2-1, with D possibly TRBD2 on 5 matching bases. This receptor was obtained from a woman younger than 45 with multiple sclerosis. Material: PBMCs. DNA for the CDR3: TGCGCCAGCAGCCAAGGGAGGTGGGATGAGCAGTTCTTC. Translated: CASSQGRWDEQFF.